These 28 T cell receptor beta chains share one sample of origin, sequenced in a study of T cell repertoires in cytomegalovirus infection. TCRdb re-analysed the reads in MiXCR, keeping a single row per CDR3 protein. The sample includes fewer than 150,000 distinct CDR3 sequences, 30% of them seen just once. Their specific antigens are unknown. Specimen: CD8+ T cells from cultured PBMCs, collected from culture after CMV antigen stimulation. The receptor source for this set is a human donor in good health (CMV status not recorded). Some clones in this sample may be carry-over from other donors' samples.

This clonotype was counted only a few times. V gene TRBV7-2 combines with J gene TRBJ1-2; D is uncertain. The CDR3 totals 15 residues. CDR1 is SGHTA, CDR2 FQGNSA, per germline. V was trimmed by 4 bases and J by 4 bases, leaving 16 bases between them. DNA for the CDR3: TGTGCCAGCAGCTCTAGACCCACGCACACCTATGGCTACACCTTC. Translating gives CASSSRPTHTYGYTF.

This clonotype has more than one count but fewer than ten. The CDR3 DNA is TGTGCCAGCAGCTCGGGACTAGCGGGGGCTTGGTACCAAGAGACCCAGTACTTC. This encodes CASSSGLAGAWYQETQYF. The J gene is TRBJ2-5, the V gene TRBV7-9, with TRBD2 matching 14 bases. Germline lookup yields CDR1 SEHNR and CDR2 FQNEAQ (reference sequence). V lost 4 bases and J lost 0; bases outside the gene matches: 7. The length of the CDR3 is 18 residues.

This clonotype was counted a few times. CDR3 DNA: TGTGCCAGTTCAGCCGGCAGGGCCTACGAGCAGTACTTC. Encoded protein: CASSAGRAYEQYF. V and J are TRBV19 and TRBJ2-7; TRBD1 is a possible D gene (5 bases). Trimming left V 8 bases short and J 2 bases short, with 13 bases between. The germline V gene has CDR1 LNHDA and CDR2 SQIVND (reference sequence). This CDR3 has 13 residues.

A few counts support this clonotype. The rearrangement joins TRBV6-2 or TRBV6-3 to TRBJ1-1, with no clear D. Germline V gene data show CDR1 as MNHEY and CDR2 as SVGEGT. This CDR3 is 16 amino acids long. V was shortened by 2 bases and J by 3 bases, with 16 bases between the two germline ends. CDR3 nucleotides: TGTGCCAGCAGTTACCTCAAAGCGGAAGGGCACACTGAAGCTTTCTTT. Translating gives CASSYLKAEGHTEAFF.

This clonotype turned up a few times. The chain employs TRBV27 and TRBJ2-2; D is tentatively TRBD1 or TRBD2 (5 bases each). The CDR3 runs to 14 residues. Looked up from germline, CDR1 is MNHEY and CDR2 is SMNVEV (reference sequence). V dropped 2 bases and J dropped 4 bases, with 8 bases sitting between them. The CDR3 sequence is CASSLRGGTGELFF. The CDR3 region has the DNA TGTGCCAGCAGTTTACGTGGGGGCACCGGGGAGCTGTTTTTT.

Concerning this clonotype: One base away lies a much larger clone, so this may be a sequencing read error. The chain recombines TRBV19 with TRBJ2-1, with TRBD2 identical over 9 bases. Trimming at V came to 8 bases and at J to 15 bases, leaving 17 bases not matched to a gene. Germline lookup yields CDR1 LNHDA and CDR2 SQIVND (reference sequence). This CDR3 is 14 amino acids long. The CDR3 nucleotides are TGTGCCAGTCTCACCCGACTAGCGGAGCGAAACCCGTTCTTC. Protein sequence: CASLTRLAERNPFF.

The chain combines TRBV6-1 with TRBJ2-7, with D possibly being TRBD1 (5 bases). CDR1 is MNHNS, CDR2 SASEGT, per germline. The CDR3 is 15 residues long. Trimming pared 3 bases from V and 4 bases from J, leaving 16 bases between. In DNA, the CDR3 is TGTGCCAGCAGTGATCAGGGCTTCTTTGAGTACGAGCAGTACTTC. This codes for CASSDQGFFEYEQYF.

This clonotype was observed a handful of times. J is TRBJ1-1 and V is TRBV28; D is unresolved. V was cut by 3 bases and J by 0 bases, with 5 bases left in between. This CDR3 has 13 residues. Germline loops: CDR1 MDHEN, CDR2 SYDVKM. This chain's CDR3 is CASSLVMNTEAFF. CDR3 DNA sequence: TGTGCCAGCAGTTTGGTGATGAACACTGAAGCTTTCTTT.

There are many counts of this clonotype. This chain uses TRBV6-5 with TRBJ2-2; TRBD2 matches 11 bases. Germline lookup yields CDR1 MNHEY and CDR2 SVGAGI. The CDR3 consists of 17 residues. Germline trimming cut 3 bases from V and 2 bases from J; bases unmatched to any gene: 5. The CDR3 nucleotides are TGTGCCAGCAGTTATACTAGCGGGGGCTTAAACACCGGGGAGCTGTTTTTT. Its protein is CASSYTSGGLNTGELFF.

A single count supports this clonotype. This rearrangement joins TRBV28 to TRBJ1-5; D not resolved. In germline, CDR1 is MDHEN, CDR2 SYDVKM. This CDR3 is built from 15 residues. Trimming pared 3 bases from V and 5 bases from J, leaving 14 bases between. The CDR3 coding sequence is TGTGCCAGCAGTTTTCGGCCGCTTCTATATCAGCCCCAGCATTTT. This sequence encodes CASSFRPLLYQPQHF.

This clonotype was observed many times. J is TRBJ1-5 and V is TRBV24-1, with 8 bases matching TRBD1. Germline trimming cut 1 base from V and 7 bases from J; bases unmatched to any gene: 8. The CDR3 extends over 16 amino acids. Germline loops: CDR1 KGHDR, CDR2 SFDVKD. CDR3 protein: CATSDFKGQGRQPQHF. CDR3 bases: TGTGCCACCAGTGATTTTAAAGGACAGGGAAGACAGCCCCAGCATTTT.

This clonotype was detected a few times. The chain uses TRBV6-1 and TRBJ2-1, with TRBD2 matching over 12 bases. Germline lookup yields CDR1 MNHNS and CDR2 SASEGT. The CDR3 length is 15 residues. The V and J ends lost 4 bases and 4 bases, in that order; junction bases with no gene match: 2. Here the CDR3 reads CASSGGLAGYNEQFF. The CDR3 nucleotides are TGTGCCAGCAGTGGGGGACTAGCGGGTTACAATGAGCAGTTCTTC.

The rearrangement links TRBV19 to TRBJ2-1, with D possibly matching TRBD2 (6 bases). V lost 6 bases, J lost 0 bases, and 12 bases lay in between. CDR3 length: 15 residues. Germline V gives CDR1 LNHDA, CDR2 SQIVND (reference sequence). The chain's CDR3 is CASSTEGSSYNEQFF. CDR3 bases: TGTGCCAGTAGCACGGAGGGGAGCTCCTACAATGAGCAGTTCTTC.

J is TRBJ2-1 and V is TRBV4-2; possible D gene TRBD2, 6 bases. Germline V gene data show CDR1 as LGHNA and CDR2 as YNFKEQ. This CDR3 contains 15 residues. V shed 1 base and J shed 4 bases, with 11 bases lying between them. CDR3 sequence (DNA): TGTGCCAGCAGCCAAGTGGCTAGCGAATACAATGAGCAGTTCTTC. It translates to CASSQVASEYNEQFF.

This clonotype was seen more than once but under ten times. The rearrangement uses TRBV7-6 and TRBJ2-7; maybe TRBD1 (5 bases). CDR3 length: 15 amino acids. Germline CDR1 reads SGHVS; CDR2 reads FNYEAQ. Trimming left V 3 bases short and J 2 bases short, with 14 bases between. The CDR3 reads CASSFRGPGPYEQYF. In DNA, the CDR3 is TGTGCCAGCAGCTTTAGGGGTCCGGGTCCCTACGAGCAGTACTTC. Together with reference TRBV7-6 and TRBJ2-7, the CDR3 gives the full variable domain: GAGVSQSPRYKVTKRGQDVALRCDPISGHVSLYWYRQALGQGPEFLTYFNYEAQQDKSGLPNDRFSAERPEGSISTLTIQRTEQRDSAMYRCASSFRGPGPYEQYFGPGTRLTVT.

The gene calls are TRBV6-5 and TRBJ1-5, with TRBD1 as a possible D gene (5 bases). Germline assignment: CDR1 MNHEY and CDR2 SVGAGI. Deletions cut 3 bases from V and 5 bases from J, with 8 bases between. This CDR3 is 13 amino acids long. CDR3 residues: CASSYGADQPQHF. The CDR3, as DNA: TGTGCCAGCAGTTATGGGGCGGATCAGCCCCAGCATTTT.

This clonotype has just a few counts. This chain connects TRBV6-1 to TRBJ2-1, with 14 positions matching TRBD2. The CDR3 runs 18 residues. Germline CDR1 MNHNS, CDR2 SASEGT. With V trimmed by 2 bases and J by 0 bases, 3 bases remained unmatched. CDR3 protein: CASSEWTSGGSSYNEQFF. Written as DNA, the CDR3 is TGTGCCAGCAGTGAATGGACTAGCGGGGGGTCCTCCTACAATGAGCAGTTCTTC.

This clonotype appeared a few times. This chain uses TRBV11-2 with TRBJ2-5, with TRBD1 identical over 7 bases. V was clipped by 5 bases and J by 4 bases; unmatched bases: 7. CDR3 size: 14 residues. From germline, CDR1 is SGHAT and CDR2 FQNNGV. CDR3 in amino acids: CASSPRDSRETQYF. CDR3 sequence (DNA): TGTGCCAGCAGCCCCCGGGACAGCCGAGAGACCCAGTACTTC.

The chain has TRBV7-9 and TRBJ1-6, with D possibly matching TRBD1 (5 bases). This CDR3 contains 14 residues. V lost 5 bases and J lost 7, with 12 bases in between. Germline V gene sequence: CDR1 SEHNR, CDR2 FQNEAQ (reference sequence). The CDR3 spells CASSTRDVNSPLHF. The DNA of the CDR3 is TGTGCCAGCAGCACCCGGGACGTGAATTCACCCCTCCACTTT.

This clonotype came up a few times. This chain joins TRBV7-8 and TRBJ2-1; the match to TRBD2 covers 8 bases. J gave up 0 bases and V 1 base, and 11 bases lay outside the gene matches. This CDR3 has 19 residues. The V gene's germline CDR1 is SGHVS and CDR2 FQNEAQ. CDR3 sequence (DNA): TGTGCCAGCAGCTTAGGTCTCAGCGGGGGCCGAAGCTCCTACAATGAGCAGTTCTTC. Its protein product is CASSLGLSGGRSSYNEQFF.

This clonotype has more than one count but fewer than ten. The V gene is TRBV12-3 or TRBV12-4, the J gene TRBJ1-5; D not certain. Trimming pared 3 bases from V and 3 bases from J, leaving 9 bases between. This CDR3 is 14 amino acids long. CDR3 sequence (DNA): TGTGCCAGCAGTTTGTCCAGACCCAATCAGCCCCAGCATTTT. Encoded protein: CASSLSRPNQPQHF.

J is TRBJ1-1 and V is TRBV6-2 or TRBV6-3; D is unclear. CDR3 length equals 14 residues. V shed 2 bases and J shed 2 bases, with 9 bases lying between them. CDR1 MNHEY and CDR2 SVGEGT come from the germline V gene. As DNA, the CDR3 is TGTGCCAGCAGTTACGGTCACACCAACACTGAAGCTTTCTTT. Its translation: CASSYGHTNTEAFF.

This rearrangement joins TRBV4-1 to TRBJ2-2, with unresolved D. V gave up 1 base and J gave up 3 bases, with 9 bases separating them. This CDR3 spans 15 amino acids. Germline CDR1 reads MGHRA; CDR2 reads YSYEKL. DNA for the CDR3: TGCGCCAGCAGCCAAGTAATTGGGTACACCGGGGAGCTGTTTTTT. Translated, it gives CASSQVIGYTGELFF.

The CDR3 here is CASSWGRKGGNTEAFF. Written as DNA, the CDR3 is TGTGCCAGCAGTTGGGGCCGAAAGGGAGGGAACACTGAAGCTTTCTTT. The rearrangement joins TRBV6-2 or TRBV6-3 to TRBJ1-1; D perhaps matches TRBD1 (5 bases). Trimming pared 4 bases from V and 1 base from J, leaving 16 bases between. The CDR3 contains 16 residues. Germline CDR1 MNHEY, CDR2 SVGEGT.

Ten or more counts support this clonotype. The V and J genes are TRBV7-8 and TRBJ1-6; possible D gene TRBD1, 5 bases. CDR1 is SGHVS, CDR2 FQNEAQ, per germline. The CDR3 sequence is 22 residues long. V lost 1 base and J lost 1, with 26 bases in between. The CDR3 nucleotides are TGTGCCAGCAGCTTAGTCGAAGCGGGGGGGGGGAGTATCGAGTCCTATAATTCACCCCTCCACTTT. Its translation is CASSLVEAGGGSIESYNSPLHF.

The chain recombines TRBV7-3 with TRBJ1-4; D not certain. Germline lookup yields CDR1 SGHTA and CDR2 FQGTGA. CDR3 length: 14 residues. Trimming took 4 bases from V and 2 from J, leaving 8 bases between them. CDR3 in amino acids: CASSSHSTNEKLFF. The CDR3 coding sequence is TGTGCCAGCAGCTCACACAGCACTAATGAAAAACTGTTTTTT.

J is TRBJ2-3 and V is TRBV7-9, with 14 nucleotides matching TRBD2. The germline V gene encodes CDR1 SEHNR and CDR2 FQNEAQ (reference sequence). The length of the CDR3 is 19 residues. V was clipped by 4 bases and J by 4 bases; unmatched bases: 13. The CDR3 protein is CASSSSGLAGAQRPDTQYF. In DNA, the CDR3 is TGTGCCAGCAGCTCCTCGGGACTAGCGGGGGCCCAGCGACCAGATACGCAGTATTTT.

This clonotype appeared once. This chain connects TRBV27 to TRBJ1-2; D is ambiguous. Trimming removed 2 bases from V and 5 bases from J, with 9 bases in between. The CDR3 is 13 residues long. Germline V gene data show CDR1 as MNHEY and CDR2 as SMNVEV (reference sequence). The CDR3 loop is CASSLNIRYGYTF. The CDR3 DNA reads as TGTGCCAGCAGTTTAAATATTCGGTATGGCTACACCTTC.